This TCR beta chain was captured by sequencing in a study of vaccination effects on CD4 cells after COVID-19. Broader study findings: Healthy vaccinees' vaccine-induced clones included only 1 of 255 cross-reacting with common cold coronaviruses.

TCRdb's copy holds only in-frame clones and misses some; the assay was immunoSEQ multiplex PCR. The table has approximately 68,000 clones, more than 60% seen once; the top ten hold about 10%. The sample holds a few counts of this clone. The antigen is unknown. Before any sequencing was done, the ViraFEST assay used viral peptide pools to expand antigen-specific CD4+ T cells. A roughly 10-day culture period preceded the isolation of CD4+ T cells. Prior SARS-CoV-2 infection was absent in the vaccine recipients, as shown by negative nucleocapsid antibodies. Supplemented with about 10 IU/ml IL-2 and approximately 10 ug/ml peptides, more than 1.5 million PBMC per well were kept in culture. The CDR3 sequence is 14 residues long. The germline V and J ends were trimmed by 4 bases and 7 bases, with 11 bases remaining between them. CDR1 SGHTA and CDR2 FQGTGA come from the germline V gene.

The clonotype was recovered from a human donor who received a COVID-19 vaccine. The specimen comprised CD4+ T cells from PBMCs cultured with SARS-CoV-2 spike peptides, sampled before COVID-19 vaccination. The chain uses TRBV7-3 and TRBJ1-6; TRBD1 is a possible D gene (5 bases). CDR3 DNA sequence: TGTGCCAGCAGCTCGGGGGGAAGGAATTCACCCCTCCACTTT. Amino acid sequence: CASSSGGRNSPLHF.